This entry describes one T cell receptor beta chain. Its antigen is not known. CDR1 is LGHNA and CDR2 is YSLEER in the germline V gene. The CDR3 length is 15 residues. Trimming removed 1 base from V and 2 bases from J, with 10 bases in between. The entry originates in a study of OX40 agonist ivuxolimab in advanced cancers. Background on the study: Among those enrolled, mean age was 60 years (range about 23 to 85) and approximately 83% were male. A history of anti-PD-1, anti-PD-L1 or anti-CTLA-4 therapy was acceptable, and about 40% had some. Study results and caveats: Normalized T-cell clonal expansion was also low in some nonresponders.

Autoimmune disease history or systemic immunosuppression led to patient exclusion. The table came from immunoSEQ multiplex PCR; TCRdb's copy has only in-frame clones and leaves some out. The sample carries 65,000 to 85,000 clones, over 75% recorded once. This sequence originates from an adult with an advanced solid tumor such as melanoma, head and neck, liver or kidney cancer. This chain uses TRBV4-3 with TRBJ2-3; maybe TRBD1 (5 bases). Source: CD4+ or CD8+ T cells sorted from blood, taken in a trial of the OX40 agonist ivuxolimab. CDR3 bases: TGCGCCAGCAGCCAAGGTGACAGACACACAGATACGCAGTATTTT. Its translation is CASSQGDRHTDTQYF.